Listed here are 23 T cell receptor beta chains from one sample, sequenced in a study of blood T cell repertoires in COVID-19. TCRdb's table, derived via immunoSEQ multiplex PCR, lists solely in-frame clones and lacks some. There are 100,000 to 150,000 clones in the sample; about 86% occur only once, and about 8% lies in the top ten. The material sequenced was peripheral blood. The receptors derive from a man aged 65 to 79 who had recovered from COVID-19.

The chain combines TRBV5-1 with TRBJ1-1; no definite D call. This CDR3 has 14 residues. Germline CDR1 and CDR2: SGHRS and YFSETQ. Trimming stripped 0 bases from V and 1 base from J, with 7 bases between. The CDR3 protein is CASSLDFRNTEAFF. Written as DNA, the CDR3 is TGCGCCAGCAGCTTGGACTTTAGGAACACTGAAGCTTTCTTT.

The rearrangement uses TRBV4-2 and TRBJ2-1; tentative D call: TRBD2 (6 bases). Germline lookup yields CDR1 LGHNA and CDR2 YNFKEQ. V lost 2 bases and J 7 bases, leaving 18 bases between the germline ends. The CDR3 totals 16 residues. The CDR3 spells CASSQPAEGSLNEQFF. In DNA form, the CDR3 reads TGTGCCAGCAGCCAACCCGCGGAGGGTAGCTTGAATGAGCAGTTCTTC.

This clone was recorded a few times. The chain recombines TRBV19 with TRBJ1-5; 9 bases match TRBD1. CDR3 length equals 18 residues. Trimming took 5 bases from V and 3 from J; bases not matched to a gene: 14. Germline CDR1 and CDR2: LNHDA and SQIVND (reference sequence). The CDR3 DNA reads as TGTGCCAGTAGTGTTCGACTCGGACAGGGGAGGATCAATCAGCCCCAGCATTTT. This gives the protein CASSVRLGQGRINQPQHF.

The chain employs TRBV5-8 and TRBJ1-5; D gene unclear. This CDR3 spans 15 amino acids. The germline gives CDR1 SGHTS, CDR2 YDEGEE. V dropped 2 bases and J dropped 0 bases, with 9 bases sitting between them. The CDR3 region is CASSLGVDSNQPQHF. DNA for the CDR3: TGTGCCAGCAGCTTAGGAGTAGATAGCAATCAGCCCCAGCATTTT. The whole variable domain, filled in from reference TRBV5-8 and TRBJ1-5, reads EAGVTQSPTHLIKTRGQQATLRCSPISGHTSVYWYQQALGLGLQFLLWYDEGEERNRGNFPPRFSGRQFPNYSSELNVNALELEDSALYLCASSLGVDSNQPQHFGDGTRLSIL.

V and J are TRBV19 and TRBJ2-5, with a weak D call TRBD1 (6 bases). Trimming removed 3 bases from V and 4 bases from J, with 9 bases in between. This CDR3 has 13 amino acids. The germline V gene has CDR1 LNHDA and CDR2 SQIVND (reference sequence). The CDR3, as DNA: TGTGCCAGTAGTATTACAGGGTTAGAGACCCAGTACTTC. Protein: CASSITGLETQYF.

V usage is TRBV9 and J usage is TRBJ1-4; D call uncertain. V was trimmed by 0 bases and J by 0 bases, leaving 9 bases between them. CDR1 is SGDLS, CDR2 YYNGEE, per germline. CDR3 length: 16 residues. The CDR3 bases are TGTGCCAGCAGCGTAGGGGCATGGGCAACTAATGAAAAACTGTTTTTT. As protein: CASSVGAWATNEKLFF.

Here the CDR3 DNA reads TGTGCCAGCAGCCAAGATTTCCGAGGGGGCGATAACTATGGCTACACCTTC. It yields the protein CASSQDFRGGDNYGYTF. The rearrangement uses TRBV14 and TRBJ1-2; the match to TRBD1 covers 7 bases. Germline-derived CDR1 and CDR2 are SGHDN and FVKESK. The CDR3 sequence is 17 residues long. Trimming cost V 0 bases and J 1 base; bases outside gene matches: 8.

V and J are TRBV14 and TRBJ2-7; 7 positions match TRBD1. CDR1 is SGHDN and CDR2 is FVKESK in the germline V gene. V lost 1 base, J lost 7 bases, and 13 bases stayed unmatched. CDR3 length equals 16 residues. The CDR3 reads CASSQGGQARVNEQYF. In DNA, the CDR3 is TGTGCCAGCAGCCAAGGAGGACAGGCGCGTGTGAATGAGCAGTACTTC.

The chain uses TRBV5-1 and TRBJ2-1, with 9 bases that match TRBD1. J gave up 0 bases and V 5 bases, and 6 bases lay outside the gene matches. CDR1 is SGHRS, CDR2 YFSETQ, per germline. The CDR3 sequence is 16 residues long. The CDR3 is CASRQATGGSYNEQFF. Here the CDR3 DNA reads TGCGCCAGCAGGCAGGCGACAGGGGGCTCCTACAATGAGCAGTTCTTC.

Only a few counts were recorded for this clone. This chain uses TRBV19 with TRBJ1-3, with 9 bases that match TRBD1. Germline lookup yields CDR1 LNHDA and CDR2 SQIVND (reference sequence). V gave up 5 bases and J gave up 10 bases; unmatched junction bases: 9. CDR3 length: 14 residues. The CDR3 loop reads CASSSGTGSRTIYF. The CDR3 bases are TGTGCCAGTAGTTCCGGGACAGGGTCGAGGACCATATATTTT.

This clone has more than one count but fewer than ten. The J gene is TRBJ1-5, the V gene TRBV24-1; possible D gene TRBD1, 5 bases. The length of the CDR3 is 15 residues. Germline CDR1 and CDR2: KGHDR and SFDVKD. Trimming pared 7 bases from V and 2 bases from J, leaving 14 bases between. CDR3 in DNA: TGTGCCACCAGCGGATCCGACAGTCGCAATCAGCCCCAGCATTTT. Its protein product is CATSGSDSRNQPQHF.

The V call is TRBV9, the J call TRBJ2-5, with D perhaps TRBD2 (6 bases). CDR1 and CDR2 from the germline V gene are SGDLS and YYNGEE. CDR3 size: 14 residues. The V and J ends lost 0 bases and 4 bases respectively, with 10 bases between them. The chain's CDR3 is CASSVGGLLETQYF. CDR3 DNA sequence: TGTGCCAGCAGCGTAGGAGGACTACTAGAGACCCAGTACTTC.

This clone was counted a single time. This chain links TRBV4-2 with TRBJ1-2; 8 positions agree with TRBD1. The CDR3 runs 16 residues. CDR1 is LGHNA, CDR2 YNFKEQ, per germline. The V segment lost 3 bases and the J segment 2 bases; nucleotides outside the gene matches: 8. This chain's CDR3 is CASSQDRVGGNYGYTF. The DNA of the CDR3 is TGTGCCAGCAGCCAGGACAGGGTAGGGGGCAACTATGGCTACACCTTC.

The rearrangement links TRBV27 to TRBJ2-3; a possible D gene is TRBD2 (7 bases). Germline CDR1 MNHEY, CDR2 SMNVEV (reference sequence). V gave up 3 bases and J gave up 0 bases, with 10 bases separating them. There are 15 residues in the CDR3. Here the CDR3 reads CASSLGGGSTDTQYF. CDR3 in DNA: TGTGCCAGCAGTTTGGGGGGGGGCAGCACAGATACGCAGTATTTT.

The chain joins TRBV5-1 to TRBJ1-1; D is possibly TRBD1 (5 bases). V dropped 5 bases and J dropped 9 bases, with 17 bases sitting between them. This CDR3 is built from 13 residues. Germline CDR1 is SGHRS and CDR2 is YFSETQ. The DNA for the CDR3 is TGCGCCAGCAGGCCTGTAATGGGGACTCAAGCTTTCTTT. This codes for CASRPVMGTQAFF.

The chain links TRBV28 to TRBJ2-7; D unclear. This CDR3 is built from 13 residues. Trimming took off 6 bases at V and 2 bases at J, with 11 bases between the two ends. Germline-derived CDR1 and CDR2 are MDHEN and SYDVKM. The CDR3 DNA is TGTGCCAGCAGCCGGAGTACCACCTACGAGCAGTACTTC. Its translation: CASSRSTTYEQYF.

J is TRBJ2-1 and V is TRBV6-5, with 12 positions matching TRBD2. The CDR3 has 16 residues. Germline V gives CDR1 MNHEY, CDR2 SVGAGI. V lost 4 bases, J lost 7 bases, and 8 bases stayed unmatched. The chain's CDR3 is CASSLLTSGSDNEQFF. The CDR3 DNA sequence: TGTGCCAGCAGTTTGTTGACTAGCGGGAGCGATAATGAGCAGTTCTTC.

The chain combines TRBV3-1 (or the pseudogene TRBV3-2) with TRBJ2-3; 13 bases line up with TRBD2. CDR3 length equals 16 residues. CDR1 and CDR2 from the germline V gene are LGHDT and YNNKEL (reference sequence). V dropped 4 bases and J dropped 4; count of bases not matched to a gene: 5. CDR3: CASSLTSGGASDTQYF. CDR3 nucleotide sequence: TGTGCCAGCAGCCTCACTAGCGGGGGGGCCTCAGATACGCAGTATTTT.

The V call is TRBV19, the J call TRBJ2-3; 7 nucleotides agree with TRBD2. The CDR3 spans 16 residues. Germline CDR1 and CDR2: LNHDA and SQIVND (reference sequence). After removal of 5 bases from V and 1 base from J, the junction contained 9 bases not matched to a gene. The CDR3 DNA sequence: TGTGCCAGTAGTCCCCCCGGTAGCGGGCGCACAGATACGCAGTATTTT. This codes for CASSPPGSGRTDTQYF.

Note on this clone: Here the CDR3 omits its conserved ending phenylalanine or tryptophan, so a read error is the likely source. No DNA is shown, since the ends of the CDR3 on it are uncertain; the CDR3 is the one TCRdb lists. The CDR3 sequence is CASSLDMGGQGRL. V gene TRBV7-2 combines with J gene TRBJ1-2; the tabulated D call, TRBD1, remains unverified against the DNA. The germline gives CDR1 SGHTA, CDR2 FQGNSA. The length of the CDR3 is 13 amino acids, counting both ends.

For the CDR3, the DNA is TGTGCCAGCAGCTCCCCGACACTTAACACTGAAGCTTTCTTT. It codes for CASSSPTLNTEAFF. V and J are TRBV5-4 and TRBJ1-1; D gene unclear. Per germline, CDR1 SGHNT and CDR2 YYREEE (reference sequence). This CDR3 has 14 residues. V lost 3 bases, J lost 2 bases, and 11 bases lay in between.

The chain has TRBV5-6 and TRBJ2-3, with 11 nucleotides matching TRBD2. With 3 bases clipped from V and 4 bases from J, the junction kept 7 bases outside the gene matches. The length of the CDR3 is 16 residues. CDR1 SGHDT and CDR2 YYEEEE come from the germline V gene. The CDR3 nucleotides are TGTGCCAGCAGCTCCCGGCCTAGCGGGAGGTCAGATACGCAGTATTTT. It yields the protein CASSSRPSGRSDTQYF.

In DNA form, the CDR3 reads TGTGCCAGCAGCCCCGGGACAGGGGGCTTTAGCGAGCAGTACTTC. It is translated as CASSPGTGGFSEQYF. The chain uses TRBV9 and TRBJ2-7; 12 bases agree with TRBD1. Germline lookup yields CDR1 SGDLS and CDR2 YYNGEE. The CDR3 totals 15 residues. J lost 6 bases, V lost 4 bases, and 8 bases had no gene match. Complete variable domain (other parts from reference TRBV9 and TRBJ2-7): DSGVTQTPKHLITATGQRVTLRCSPRSGDLSVYWYQQSLDQGLQFLIQYYNGEERAKGNILERFSAQQFPDLHSELNLSSLELGDSALYFCASSPGTGGFSEQYFGPGTRLTVT.